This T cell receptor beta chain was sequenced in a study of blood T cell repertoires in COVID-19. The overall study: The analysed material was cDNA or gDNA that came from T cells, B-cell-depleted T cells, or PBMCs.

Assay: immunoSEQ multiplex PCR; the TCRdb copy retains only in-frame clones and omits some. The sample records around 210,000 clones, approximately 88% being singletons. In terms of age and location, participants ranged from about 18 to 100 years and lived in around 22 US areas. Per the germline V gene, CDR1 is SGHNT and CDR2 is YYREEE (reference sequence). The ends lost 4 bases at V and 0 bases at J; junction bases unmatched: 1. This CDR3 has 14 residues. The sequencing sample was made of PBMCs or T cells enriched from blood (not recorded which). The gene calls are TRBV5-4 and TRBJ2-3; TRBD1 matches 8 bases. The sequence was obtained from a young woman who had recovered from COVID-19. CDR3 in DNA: TGTGCCAGCAGCCGGACAGGGAGCACAGATACGCAGTATTTT. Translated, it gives CASSRTGSTDTQYF.